This T cell receptor beta chain is drawn from a study of T cells after yellow fever vaccination. Study at large: For low cell numbers, libraries were made with SMART-Seq v4 Ultra Low Input. Whole-study results and caveats: Booster samples showed a return of most primary-vaccination clones (about 97% CD4, about 85% CD8). A weaker but faster secondary response was observed, peaking on day 5 versus 15. Clonotype sharing between CD4 and CD8 compartments was small.

TCRdb processed the 5' RACE reads anew with MiXCR; each CDR3 protein has one entry. The repertoire has about 350,000 distinct CDR3 sequences, roughly 8.3% of them found once; the top ten carry roughly 15%. With 4 bases removed from V and 5 bases from J, the gap between germline ends came to 18 bases. The CDR3 is 15 amino acids. From germline, CDR1 is SGHKS and CDR2 YYEKEE (reference sequence). This clonotype was detected a few times. Its target is unknown. The chain is built from TRBV5-5 and TRBJ1-2; maybe TRBD1 (5 bases). This specimen consisted of PBMCs, obtained more than 35 days after the first yellow fever vaccination. This receptor was identified in a man aged 18 to 35 who received the YFV17D yellow fever vaccine. This chain's CDR3 is CASSEGRGFRYGYTF. The CDR3 DNA reads as TGTGCCAGCAGCGAGGGACGGGGGTTTAGATATGGCTACACCTTC.